Presented here are 23 T cell receptor beta chains from one specimen sequenced in a study of molecular identifiers for immune sequencing clone quantification (dated by TCRdb to the late 2010s). The library was produced with PCR. The instrument given in TCRdb is NextSeq 500. TCRdb handled the public reads itself, with Q25 trimming in fastp and clone calling in MiXCR, and kept productive beta chains. Rows are unified per CDR3 protein, each entry keeping the most common DNA and genes. Across this sample there are 490,000 or so distinct CDR3 sequences, with approximately 25% seen only once. The ten largest account for under 0.8% of the sample. Sequencing was carried out using naive CD8+ T cells from blood, with Jurkat cell RNA spiked in. The sample's cell subset or site label, decoded: FACS-sorted CD8+CD4-CCR7+CD45RA+ naive T cells. The receptors were sampled from a human donor in good health. Some libraries in this study had Jurkat cell RNA spiked in.

This clonotype has only a few counts. This chain connects TRBV6-2 or TRBV6-3 to TRBJ2-5, with D perhaps matching TRBD2 (6 bases). The V gene lost 8 bases and the J gene lost 5 bases, with 18 bases spanning the gap. CDR1 is MNHEY and CDR2 is SVGEGT in the germline V gene. The CDR3 is 14 amino acids. In DNA, the CDR3 is TGTGCCAGCGCGGGGACCTCGCCCATGGAGACCCAGTACTTC. It specifies CASAGTSPMETQYF.

This clonotype was seen a few times. This chain joins TRBV28 and TRBJ1-1; 9 positions agree with TRBD1. Germline V gene data show CDR1 as MDHEN and CDR2 as SYDVKM. This CDR3 has 16 residues. Trimming removed 0 bases from V and 6 bases from J; junction bases left unmatched: 8. The CDR3 nucleotides are TGTGCCAGCAGTTTATGGGGACAGGGCCCAGGGGCTGAAGCTTTCTTT. This encodes CASSLWGQGPGAEAFF.

The chain combines TRBV25-1 with TRBJ1-5, with D uncertain. The CDR3 covers 12 residues. Trimming stripped 2 bases from V and 10 bases from J, with 9 bases between. The germline CDR1 and CDR2 sequences are MGHDK and SYGVNS. CDR3 in amino acids: CASSEGIGPQHF. CDR3 sequence (DNA): TGTGCCAGCAGTGAAGGTATAGGTCCCCAGCATTTT.

CDR3 DNA: TGTGCCAGTAGTATTGCGGGAGCCAACTTCTACAATGAGCAGTTCTTC. Its protein is CASSIAGANFYNEQFF. The chain joins TRBV19 to TRBJ2-1; 7 positions agree with TRBD2. V gave up 3 bases and J gave up 3 bases; unmatched junction bases: 8. CDR1 and CDR2 from the germline V gene are LNHDA and SQIVND (reference sequence). The CDR3 sequence is 16 residues long.

This clonotype has a count of ten or more. The genes are TRBV5-6 and TRBJ1-3; unclear D gene. Germline V gene sequence: CDR1 SGHDT, CDR2 YYEEEE. V shed 0 bases and J shed 4 bases, with 11 bases lying between them. The length of the CDR3 is 15 residues. The CDR3 DNA sequence: TGTGCCAGCAGCTTGGGGAGCGGGTTCGGAAACACCATATATTTT. This codes for CASSLGSGFGNTIYF.

This clonotype was picked up a small number of times. CDR3 coding DNA: TGTGCCAGTAGGAGCGGGATCTCTAGCACAGATACGCAGTATTTT. Amino acid sequence: CASRSGISSTDTQYF. This chain connects TRBV19 to TRBJ2-3; 7 positions match TRBD2. Germline V gives CDR1 LNHDA, CDR2 SQIVND (reference sequence). The CDR3 totals 15 residues. The V and J ends lost 6 bases and 0 bases, in that order; junction bases with no gene match: 6.

At least ten counts were recorded for this clonotype. This rearrangement joins TRBV12-3 or TRBV12-4 to TRBJ2-2, with 7 nucleotides matching TRBD1. The V gene end was trimmed by 4 bases and the J gene end by 3 bases; junction bases not matched to a gene: 8. This CDR3 is built from 16 residues. CDR3 amino acids: CASSSRTGKYTGELFF. The CDR3 nucleotides read TGTGCCAGCAGTTCCCGGACAGGAAAGTACACCGGGGAGCTGTTTTTT.

The rearrangement uses TRBV6-2 or TRBV6-3 and TRBJ2-7, with 7 bases matching TRBD2. V lost 6 bases and J lost 12; bases outside the gene matches: 17. Germline V gene sequence: CDR1 MNHEY, CDR2 SVGEGT. This CDR3 comprises 14 residues. The CDR3, as DNA: TGTGCCAGCAGCCTGTCAAGGGGAGGGAATGGCTGGTACTTC. This gives the protein CASSLSRGGNGWYF.

This clonotype has ten or more counts. The chain joins TRBV7-9 to TRBJ1-1, with D possibly matching TRBD1 (5 bases). CDR1 and CDR2 from the germline V gene are SEHNR and FQNEAQ (reference sequence). The germline V and J ends were trimmed by 2 bases and 11 bases, with 21 bases remaining between them. The CDR3 is 15 amino acids. CDR3 sequence: CASSLSGSIGEVAFF. As DNA, the CDR3 is TGTGCCAGCAGCTTATCCGGCTCGATAGGGGAGGTCGCTTTCTTT.

This clonotype was observed a handful of times. V usage is TRBV27 and J usage is TRBJ2-7; D perhaps matches TRBD1 (6 bases). This CDR3 is built from 13 residues. The germline V gene has CDR1 MNHEY and CDR2 SMNVEV (reference sequence). V lost 8 bases and J lost 5, with 16 bases in between. The CDR3 sequence: CASRLLGADEQYF. The CDR3 DNA sequence: TGTGCCAGCCGCCTCTTGGGGGCCGACGAGCAGTACTTC.

Only a few counts were recorded for this clonotype. This sequence joins TRBV7-2 and TRBJ2-7; 7 bases are shared with TRBD2. CDR3 size: 16 residues. Germline V CDR1 and CDR2: SGHTA, FQGNSA. V lost 5 bases and J lost 2; bases outside the gene matches: 12. As DNA, the CDR3 is TGTGCCAGCAGCCCCCAGGGAGGGGCGGGGGCCTACGAGCAGTACTTC. Translation gives CASSPQGGAGAYEQYF.

Remarks on this clonotype: A single base separates this from a much larger clone, so it may be a read error. The chain couples TRBV29-1 to TRBJ2-2, with D maybe TRBD2 (6 bases). The ends were cut back, 2 bases at V and 3 bases at J, with 13 bases in the middle. From germline, CDR1 is SQVTM and CDR2 ANQGSEA. CDR3 length: 15 amino acids. CDR3: CSVEYSGTYTGELFF. CDR3 DNA sequence: TGCAGCGTTGAATACTCCGGGACTTACACCGGGGAGCTGTTTTTT.

Concerning this clonotype itself: This could be a read error, since a much larger clone is one nucleotide away. V is TRBV29-1 and J is TRBJ2-2, with D possibly being TRBD1 (6 bases). Trimming shortened V by 7 bases and J by 6 bases, and 18 bases separated the two germline ends. Per the germline V gene, CDR1 is SQVTM and CDR2 is ANQGSEA. The CDR3 loop spans 14 amino acids. The CDR3 loop is CSAEGVQASGELFF. The CDR3 coding sequence is TGCAGCGCCGAGGGGGTTCAGGCGTCCGGGGAGCTGTTTTTT.

The rearrangement links TRBV5-8 to TRBJ1-1; 7 bases map to TRBD1. The germline CDR1 and CDR2 sequences are SGHTS and YDEGEE. This CDR3 is built from 17 residues. Trimming at V came to 4 bases and at J to 0 bases, leaving 12 bases not matched to a gene. The CDR3, as DNA: TGTGCCAGCAGCATCGGACAGGAGGACATCCTGAACACTGAAGCTTTCTTT. The encoded protein is CASSIGQEDILNTEAFF.

The chain uses TRBV7-9 and TRBJ2-7; 8 positions agree with TRBD2. Unmatched junction bases numbered 5, after V lost 5 bases and J lost 5 bases. The CDR3 runs 13 residues. The germline gives CDR1 SEHNR, CDR2 FQNEAQ (reference sequence). CDR3 nucleotide sequence: TGTGCCAGCAGCCCATACGGGAGGGACGAGCAGTACTTC. Its protein product is CASSPYGRDEQYF.

This clonotype was counted only a few times. CDR3 in DNA: TGTGCCAGCAGCCCGTGGACAGGACCCAATCAGCCCCAGCATTTT. The encoded protein is CASSPWTGPNQPQHF. The V gene is TRBV7-8, the J gene TRBJ1-5, with 7 positions matching TRBD1. Trimming removed 5 bases from V and 3 bases from J; junction bases left unmatched: 7. Germline assignment: CDR1 SGHVS and CDR2 FQNEAQ. The CDR3 length is 15 residues.

This clonotype has a handful of counts. The V gene is TRBV4-1, the J gene TRBJ2-5; tentatively, D is TRBD2 (5 bases). The germline V and J ends were trimmed by 0 bases and 1 base, with 6 bases remaining between them. The CDR3 totals 14 residues. Germline-derived CDR1 and CDR2 are MGHRA and YSYEKL. This CDR3 is CASSQDRGQETQYF. In DNA form, the CDR3 reads TGCGCCAGCAGCCAAGACCGGGGCCAAGAGACCCAGTACTTC.

The rearrangement joins TRBV4-1 to TRBJ2-7; a weak D match, TRBD1 (5 bases). V was shortened by 0 bases and J by 7 bases, with 19 bases between the two germline ends. The length of the CDR3 is 16 residues. Germline V gene lookup returns CDR1 MGHRA and CDR2 YSYEKL. The CDR3 nucleotides are TGCGCCAGCAGCCAAGATAGGTTTTTAGGGGCGGCAGAGCAGTACTTC. Translation: CASSQDRFLGAAEQYF.

Concerning this clonotype itself: A read error may produce the germline difference seen at one junction end. CDR3 nucleotides: TGTGCCAACACCCCACAGAGGCTCGCTGAAACTTTCTTT. It translates to CANTPQRLAETFF. The J gene is TRBJ1-1, the V gene TRBV27, with no clear D. Germline-derived CDR1 and CDR2 are MNHEY and SMNVEV (reference sequence). The CDR3 totals 13 residues.

This clonotype appeared a few times. J is TRBJ2-7 and V is TRBV6-2 or TRBV6-3, with D maybe TRBD2 (5 bases). The V and J ends lost 4 bases and 3 bases respectively, with 13 bases between them. CDR1 is MNHEY and CDR2 is SVGEGT in the germline V gene. The CDR3 consists of 14 residues. CDR3 coding DNA: TGTGCCAGCAGTTTCGGACTTTTGAACTACGAGCAGTACTTC. It is translated as CASSFGLLNYEQYF.

The V and J genes are TRBV6-2 or TRBV6-3 and TRBJ2-3; 13 bases agree with TRBD2. This CDR3 is built from 17 residues. Germline CDR1 reads MNHEY; CDR2 reads SVGEGT. V was clipped by 5 bases and J by 2 bases; unmatched bases: 7. The CDR3 bases are TGTGCCAGCAGTGGCCAGGGACTAGCGGGGTCCACAGATACGCAGTATTTT. Amino acids: CASSGQGLAGSTDTQYF.

The gene calls are TRBV29-1 and TRBJ1-2; D is perhaps TRBD1 (5 bases). CDR1 is SQVTM and CDR2 is ANQGSEA in the germline V gene. CDR3 length: 12 residues. Trimming shortened V by 5 bases and J by 0 bases, and 7 bases separated the two germline ends. The CDR3 region has the DNA TGCAGCGTTCAGGACACTAACTATGGCTACACCTTC. The encoded protein is CSVQDTNYGYTF.

This clonotype has ten or more counts. The chain is built from TRBV9 and TRBJ2-7; D is undetermined. Germline V gene data show CDR1 as SGDLS and CDR2 as YYNGEE. Trimming removed 4 bases from V and 5 bases from J, with 19 bases in between. This CDR3 comprises 15 residues. The CDR3 region is CASSTTETVVDEQYF. DNA for the CDR3: TGTGCCAGCAGCACGACCGAGACCGTCGTAGACGAGCAGTACTTC.